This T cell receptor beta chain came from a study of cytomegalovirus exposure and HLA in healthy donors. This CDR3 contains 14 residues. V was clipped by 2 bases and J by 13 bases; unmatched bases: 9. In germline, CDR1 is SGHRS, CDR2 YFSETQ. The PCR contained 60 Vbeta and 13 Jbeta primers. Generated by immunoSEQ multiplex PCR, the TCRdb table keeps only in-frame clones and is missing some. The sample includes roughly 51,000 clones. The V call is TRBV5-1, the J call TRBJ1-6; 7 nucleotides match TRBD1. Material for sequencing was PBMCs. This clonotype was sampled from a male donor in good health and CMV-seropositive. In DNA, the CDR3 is TGCGCCAGCAGCTTCACGGGACAGCCTTCCCCCCTCCACTTT. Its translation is CASSFTGQPSPLHF.